This section outlines one T cell receptor beta chain sequence together with its context. This record comes from a study of blood T cell repertoires in COVID-19. About the research overall: The samples span acute and convalescent COVID-19 from the United States, Italy and Spain. PBMCs, B-cell-depleted T cells, or T cells were the source of the cDNA or gDNA that made up the material.

In the study's own analysis: Using reference gene primer amplification, nucleated cell counts were estimated. Profiling relied on immunoSEQ multiplex PCR, and the TCRdb table lists in-frame clones only, not all of them. V and J calls and clone size follow that table, whereas D and trimming were derived from the DNA. The data hold over 200,000 clones, with approximately 80% observed a single time. This sequence originates from a man aged 35 to 55 with acute or convalescent COVID-19. The sample consisted of peripheral blood.

The CDR3 nucleotides read TGTGCCACCAGCAACAGGCCGGGACAGGGCGAGCAGCCCCAGCATTTT. This translates into CATSNRPGQGEQPQHF. The V gene is TRBV15, the J gene TRBJ1-5; 9 positions agree with TRBD1. Germline V gene lookup returns CDR1 LNHNV and CDR2 YYDKDF (reference sequence). Unmatched junction bases numbered 11, after V lost 4 bases and J lost 7 bases. The CDR3 totals 16 residues.